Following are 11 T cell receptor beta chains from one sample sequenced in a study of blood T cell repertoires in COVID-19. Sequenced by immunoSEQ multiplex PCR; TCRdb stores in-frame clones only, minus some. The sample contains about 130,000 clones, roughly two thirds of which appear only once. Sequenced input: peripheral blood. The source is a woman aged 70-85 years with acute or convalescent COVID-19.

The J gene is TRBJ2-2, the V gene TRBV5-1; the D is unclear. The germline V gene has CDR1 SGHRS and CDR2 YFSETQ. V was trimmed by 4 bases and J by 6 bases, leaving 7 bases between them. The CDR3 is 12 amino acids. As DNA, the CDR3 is TGCGCCAGCAGCACCGGTGCCGGGGAGCTGTTTTTT. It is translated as CASSTGAGELFF. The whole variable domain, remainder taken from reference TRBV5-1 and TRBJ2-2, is KAGVTQTPRYLIKTRGQQVTLSCSPISGHRSVSWYQQTPGQGLQFLFEYFSETQRNKGNFPGRFSGRQFSNSRSEMNVSTLELGDSALYLCASSTGAGELFFGEGSRLTVL.

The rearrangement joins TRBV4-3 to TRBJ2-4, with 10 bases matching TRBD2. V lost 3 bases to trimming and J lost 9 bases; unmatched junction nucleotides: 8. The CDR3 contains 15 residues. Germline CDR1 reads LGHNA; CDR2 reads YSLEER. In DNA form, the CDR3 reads TGCGCCAGCAGCCATACAGCGGGGGGGCCGATCATTCAGTACTTC. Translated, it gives CASSHTAGGPIIQYF.

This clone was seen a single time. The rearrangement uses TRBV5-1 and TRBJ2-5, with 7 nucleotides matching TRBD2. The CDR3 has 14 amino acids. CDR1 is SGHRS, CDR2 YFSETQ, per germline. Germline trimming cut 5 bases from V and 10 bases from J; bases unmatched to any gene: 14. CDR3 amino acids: CASSQTRASGDQYF. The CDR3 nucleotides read TGCGCCAGCAGTCAAACTCGGGCCAGCGGGGACCAGTACTTC.

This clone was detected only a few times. The CDR3 region has the DNA TGTGCCAGCAGCTTAGGGAGGACCGCTTTGAACACTGAAGCTTTCTTT. Its protein is CASSLGRTALNTEAFF. This chain links TRBV7-9 with TRBJ1-1; D unresolved. The CDR3 totals 16 residues. V was cut by 1 base and J by 0 bases, with 12 bases left in between. Per germline, CDR1 SEHNR and CDR2 FQNEAQ (reference sequence).

The DNA for the CDR3 is TGTGCCAGCAGCCCCCAGGGGGGCTGGGGTGGCTACACCTTC. Residues: CASSPQGGWGGYTF. The chain employs TRBV7-2 and TRBJ1-2, with 7 bases aligning to TRBD1. J lost 7 bases, V lost 5 bases, and 10 bases had no gene match. Germline V gene lookup returns CDR1 SGHTA and CDR2 FQGNSA. The CDR3 is 14 amino acids.

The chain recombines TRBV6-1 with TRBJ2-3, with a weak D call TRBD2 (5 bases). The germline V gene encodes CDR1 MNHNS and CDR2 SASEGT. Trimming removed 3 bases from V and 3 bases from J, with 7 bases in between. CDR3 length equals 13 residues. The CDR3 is CASSERTTDTQYF. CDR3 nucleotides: TGTGCCAGCAGTGAGAGGACTACAGATACGCAGTATTTT.

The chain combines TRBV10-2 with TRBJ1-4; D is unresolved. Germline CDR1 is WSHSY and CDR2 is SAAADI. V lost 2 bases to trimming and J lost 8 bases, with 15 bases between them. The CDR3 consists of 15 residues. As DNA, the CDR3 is TGCGCCAGCAGTGAGCGATCGGGTTCTGGGGAAAAACTGTTTTTT. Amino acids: CASSERSGSGEKLFF.

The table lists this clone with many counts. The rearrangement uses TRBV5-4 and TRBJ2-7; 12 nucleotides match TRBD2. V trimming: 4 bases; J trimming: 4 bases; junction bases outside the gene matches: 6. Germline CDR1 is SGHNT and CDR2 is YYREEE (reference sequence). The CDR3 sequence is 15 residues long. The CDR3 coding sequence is TGTGCCAGCAGCCCTAGCGGGGGGGGCTTATACGAGCAGTACTTC. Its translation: CASSPSGGGLYEQYF. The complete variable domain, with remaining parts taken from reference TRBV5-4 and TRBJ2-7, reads ETGVTQSPTHLIKTRGQQVTLRCSSQSGHNTVSWYQQALGQGPQFIFQYYREEENGRGNFPPRFSGLQFPNYSSELNVNALELDDSALYLCASSPSGGGLYEQYFGPGTRLTVT.

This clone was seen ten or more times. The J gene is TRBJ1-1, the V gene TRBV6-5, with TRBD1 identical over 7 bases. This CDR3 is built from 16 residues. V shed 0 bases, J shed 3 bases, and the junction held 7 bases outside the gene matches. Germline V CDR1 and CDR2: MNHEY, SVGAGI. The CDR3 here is CASSYSTTGTHTEAFF. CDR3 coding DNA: TGTGCCAGCAGTTACTCGACGACAGGGACGCACACTGAAGCTTTCTTT.

The CDR3 loop reads CASSPEQGASAFF. The CDR3, as DNA: TGCGCCAGCAGCCCCGAACAGGGGGCTTCAGCTTTCTTT. The chain uses TRBV5-1 and TRBJ1-1, with 9 bases matching TRBD1. Unmatched junction bases numbered 8, after V lost 4 bases and J lost 10 bases. CDR1 is SGHRS and CDR2 is YFSETQ in the germline V gene. There are 13 residues in the CDR3.

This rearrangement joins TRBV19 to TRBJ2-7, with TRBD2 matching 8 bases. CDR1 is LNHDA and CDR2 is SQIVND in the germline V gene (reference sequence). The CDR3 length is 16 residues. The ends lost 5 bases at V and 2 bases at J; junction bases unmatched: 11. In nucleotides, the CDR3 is TGTGCCAGTAGTCCTCCATCCGGGACTAGAGCCTACGAGCAGTACTTC. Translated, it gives CASSPPSGTRAYEQYF.